The sequence of this TCR beta chain was determined in a study of radiotherapy plus CTLA-4 blockade in lung cancer. Profiled with immunoSEQ multiplex PCR; TCRdb holds only in-frame clones, not every one. The repertoire holds about 80,000 clones, with around 84% as singletons. Only a few counts were recorded for this clone. Its cognate antigen is unknown. There are 15 residues in the CDR3. General study results and limits: In blood, after radiotherapy plus ipilimumab, tumor-derived TCR clones expanded.

The receptor comes from a human donor with non-small cell lung cancer who had stable disease on radiotherapy plus ipilimumab. The chain has TRBV21-1 and TRBJ1-1. TRBV21-1 is a documented pseudogene. The specimen comprised peripheral blood, sampled from a patient treated with radiotherapy plus ipilimumab. CDR3 in amino acids: CASSKASGTNTEAFF. CDR3 nucleotides: TGTGCCAGCAGCAAAGCCTCAGGGACGAACACTGAAGCTTTCTTT.